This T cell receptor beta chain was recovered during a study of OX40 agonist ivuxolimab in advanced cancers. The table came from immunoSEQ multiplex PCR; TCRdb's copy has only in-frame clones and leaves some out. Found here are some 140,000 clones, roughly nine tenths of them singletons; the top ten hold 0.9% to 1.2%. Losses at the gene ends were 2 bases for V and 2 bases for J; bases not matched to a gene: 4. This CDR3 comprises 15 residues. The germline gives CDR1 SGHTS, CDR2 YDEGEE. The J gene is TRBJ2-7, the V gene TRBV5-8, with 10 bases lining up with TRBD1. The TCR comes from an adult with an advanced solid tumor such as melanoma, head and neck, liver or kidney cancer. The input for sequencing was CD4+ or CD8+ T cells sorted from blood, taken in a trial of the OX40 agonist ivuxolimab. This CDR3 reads CASSFRDRGTYEQYF. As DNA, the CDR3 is TGTGCCAGCAGCTTCCGGGACAGGGGTACCTACGAGCAGTACTTC.